This T cell receptor beta chain appears in the sequencing data of a study of blood T cell repertoires in COVID-19 (TCRdb year 2020). With regard to the full study: Samples from collaborators originated in the United States, Italy and Spain and spanned both the acute and convalescent phases of COVID-19. The material from the prospective study consisted of cDNA or gDNA derived from T cells, B-cell-depleted T cells, or PBMCs. Subjects who had been exposed to COVID-19, were actively infected with it, or had recovered from it provided the deeply sampled blood TCRbeta repertoires that made up the dataset. A freely available public database, intended as a resource for researchers studying the immune response to SARS-CoV-2, is where the repertoires were released. The samples were drawn from the first 160 participants of the ongoing ImmuneRACE study and from more than 1,000 subjects provided by 6 global collaborators. Nearly every sample came with metadata listing a de-identified subject ID, COVID-19 status, age in years and sex. Where HLA class I and class II types were available, the types were taken from metadata supplied by the sample provider, not from assay-based typing.

What the work shows at the level of the full study, not this receptor alone: How much clinical and demographic metadata was included differed by source and by participant, and the metadata was provided uncurated.

In this sample, this clone turned up once. Its antigen specificity is not known. No qualities accompany the bases; no much larger clone lies one base away. V was cut back by 0 bases and J by 4 bases, leaving a gap of 15 bases between them. The CDR3 runs 16 amino acids, cysteine and phenylalanine included. The kept DNA is CDR3 alone, 48 bases in frame from the first base. Based on the germline V gene, the CDR1 and CDR2 sequences are MNHEY and SVGAGI. The collaborating institutions used their own protocols to collect whole blood in K2EDTA tubes. For TCRbeta analysis, collaborators shipped samples as frozen whole blood, isolated PBMCs, or DNA extracted from either of those sample types. TCRbeta CDR3 regions were amplified from genomic DNA using the immunoSEQ Assay, a bias-controlled multiplex PCR. Turning to the authors' computational methods: The number of nucleated cells in each sample was estimated from the amplification of reference gene primers within the assay. To quantify the absolute abundance of each unique TCRbeta CDR3 rearrangement, sequence reads were collapsed and filtered. For each sample, productive Simpson clonality was calculated as the square root of Simpson's diversity index across productive rearrangements. TCRdb stores this immuneACCESS table with in-frame sequences only. Part of the clones is absent; in the studies checked, under half of the shortfall reflects unresolved V genes, and no reason is known for the rest. That table is the source of V, J and clone size, and D and trimming were worked out from the DNA. The sample table contains around 62,000 clones; only one count was recorded for about 90% of them. The biggest ten clones account for 1.2% to 1.5% of the sample.

The sequenced material came from peripheral blood. The receptor was derived from a man between 60 and 75 years old with acute or convalescent COVID-19. Rearrangement joined TRBV6-5 to TRBJ1-2; 5 matching bases give a weak D call of TRBD1. The nucleotide sequence reads as follows: TGTGCCAGCAGTTACTCATATCAGGGCGCAATCTATGGCTACACCTTC. It encodes CASSYSYQGAIYGYTF.